Listed below are T cell receptor beta chains from one sample, sequenced in a study of blood T cells in healthy people across ages. In TCRdb, the 5' RACE reads were re-called with MiXCR into one record per CDR3 protein. Of some 730,000 distinct CDR3 sequences listed, over 20% are singletons. The material sequenced was blood. The receptors shown here come from an older man in good health. Each CDR3 is given with its conserved first and last residue. The order of the fields is J gene, D gene, clone size, V gene, CDR3 protein, CDR3 DNA. D genes are given only for firm matches. The size field is filled for only some rows; it gives once, few, many or a size class.

j_call: TRBJ2-2; d_call: TRBD1; clone_size: -; v_call: TRBV7-9; cdr3_aa: CASSLWDSYTGELFF; cdr3_nt: TGTGCCAGCAGCCTTTGGGACAGTTACACCGGGGAGCTGTTTTTT
j_call: TRBJ2-1; d_call: -; clone_size: few; v_call: TRBV29-1; cdr3_aa: CSVVASVNEQFF; cdr3_nt: TGCAGCGTTGTAGCTAGCGTCAATGAGCAGTTCTTC
j_call: TRBJ2-7; d_call: -; clone_size: -; v_call: TRBV7-9; cdr3_aa: CASRATGDSSYEQYF; cdr3_nt: TGTGCCAGCAGAGCTACAGGGGACTCCTCCTACGAGCAGTACTTC
j_call: TRBJ2-1; d_call: -; clone_size: few; v_call: TRBV24-1; cdr3_aa: CATKHWQGNEQFF; cdr3_nt: TGTGCCACCAAACACTGGCAGGGTAATGAGCAGTTCTTC
j_call: TRBJ2-7; d_call: -; clone_size: -; v_call: TRBV28; cdr3_aa: CASSLVAEPSYEQYF; cdr3_nt: TGTGCCAGCAGTTTAGTAGCGGAGCCCTCCTACGAGCAGTACTTC
j_call: TRBJ2-3; d_call: TRBD2; clone_size: -; v_call: TRBV18; cdr3_aa: CASSHRGRSGGLADTQYF; cdr3_nt: TGTGCCAGCTCACACAGGGGCCGAAGCGGGGGGCTAGCAGATACGCAGTATTTT
j_call: TRBJ2-2; d_call: -; clone_size: few; v_call: TRBV4-1; cdr3_aa: CASSPSPSGQPGELFF; cdr3_nt: TGCGCCAGCAGCCCGTCTCCGAGCGGACAACCCGGGGAGCTGTTTTTT
j_call: TRBJ2-3; d_call: TRBD2; clone_size: -; v_call: TRBV7-9; cdr3_aa: CASSPPGTSGSNTQYF; cdr3_nt: TGTGCCAGCAGCCCACCGGGGACTAGCGGATCAAATACGCAGTATTTT
j_call: TRBJ2-3; d_call: -; clone_size: few; v_call: TRBV12-3/TRBV12-4; cdr3_aa: CASSRGDLSTDTQYF; cdr3_nt: TGTGCCAGCAGCCGTGGGGATCTAAGCACAGATACGCAGTATTTT
j_call: TRBJ2-1; d_call: -; clone_size: few; v_call: TRBV12-3/TRBV12-4; cdr3_aa: CASSPRQGQGNEQFF; cdr3_nt: TGTGCCAGCAGTCCCCGCCAAGGGCAGGGTAATGAGCAGTTCTTC
j_call: TRBJ2-3; d_call: -; clone_size: few; v_call: TRBV6-5; cdr3_aa: CASRRDLSDTQYF; cdr3_nt: TGTGCCAGCAGGAGGGACTTATCAGATACGCAGTATTTT
j_call: TRBJ2-5; d_call: TRBD1; clone_size: once; v_call: TRBV7-2; cdr3_aa: CASRQFWVTGTGGSDEFF; cdr3_nt: TGTGCCAGCAGACAATTCTGGGTGACCGGGACAGGGGGCTCAGATGAGTTCTTC
j_call: TRBJ2-1; d_call: -; clone_size: few; v_call: TRBV7-9; cdr3_aa: CASSFQGRRFEQFF; cdr3_nt: TGTGCCAGCAGCTTCCAGGGGCGTCGGTTTGAGCAGTTCTTC
j_call: TRBJ1-2; d_call: TRBD1; clone_size: -; v_call: TRBV4-1; cdr3_aa: CASSQADRVYGYTF; cdr3_nt: TGCGCCAGCAGCCAAGCAGACAGGGTATATGGCTACACCTTC
j_call: TRBJ2-2; d_call: -; clone_size: -; v_call: TRBV6-1; cdr3_aa: CASAFDRNTGELFF; cdr3_nt: TGTGCCAGTGCATTTGACAGGAACACCGGGGAGCTGTTTTTT
j_call: TRBJ2-5; d_call: -; clone_size: -; v_call: TRBV20-1; cdr3_aa: CSARSGGRTQYF; cdr3_nt: TGCAGTGCTAGATCCGGCGGACGGACCCAGTACTTC
j_call: TRBJ2-4; d_call: -; clone_size: -; v_call: TRBV20-1; cdr3_aa: CSAPSIGLSRDIQYF; cdr3_nt: TGCAGTGCCCCGAGCATTGGCCTTAGCAGGGACATTCAGTACTTC
j_call: TRBJ2-5; d_call: TRBD2; clone_size: once; v_call: TRBV6-2/TRBV6-3; cdr3_aa: CASSDGRGGETQYF; cdr3_nt: TGTGCCAGCAGTGATGGACGGGGGGGAGAGACCCAGTACTTC
j_call: TRBJ1-2; d_call: -; clone_size: few; v_call: TRBV5-5; cdr3_aa: CASSGLVEYGYTF; cdr3_nt: TGTGCCAGCAGCGGCCTCGTCGAATATGGCTACACCTTC
j_call: TRBJ2-5; d_call: TRBD2; clone_size: few; v_call: TRBV18; cdr3_aa: CASGKRERSQETQYF; cdr3_nt: TGTGCCAGCGGAAAGCGGGAGAGGAGTCAAGAGACCCAGTACTTC
j_call: TRBJ2-3; d_call: TRBD2; clone_size: -; v_call: TRBV12-3/TRBV12-4; cdr3_aa: CASSLGTSVSTDTQYF; cdr3_nt: TGTGCCAGCAGTTTGGGGACTAGCGTCTCCACAGATACGCAGTATTTT
j_call: TRBJ2-2; d_call: TRBD2; clone_size: few; v_call: TRBV12-3/TRBV12-4; cdr3_aa: CASSLLAGDTGELFF; cdr3_nt: TGTGCCAGCAGTTTACTAGCGGGGGACACCGGGGAGCTGTTTTTT
j_call: TRBJ1-2; d_call: -; clone_size: -; v_call: TRBV7-2; cdr3_aa: CASSLGRPADYGYTF; cdr3_nt: TGTGCCAGCAGCTTAGGACGCCCCGCGGACTATGGCTACACCTTC
j_call: TRBJ2-5; d_call: -; clone_size: -; v_call: TRBV9; cdr3_aa: CASSVAVGGRETQYF; cdr3_nt: TGTGCCAGCAGCGTAGCTGTCGGGGGGCGAGAGACCCAGTACTTC
j_call: TRBJ2-5; d_call: TRBD1; clone_size: -; v_call: TRBV7-2; cdr3_aa: CASSFWTGYQETQYF; cdr3_nt: TGTGCCAGCAGCTTTTGGACAGGGTACCAAGAGACCCAGTACTTC
j_call: TRBJ2-1; d_call: -; clone_size: -; v_call: TRBV11-2; cdr3_aa: CASSPPIKDNEQFF; cdr3_nt: TGTGCCAGCAGCCCACCCATCAAAGACAATGAGCAGTTCTTC
j_call: TRBJ2-3; d_call: TRBD2; clone_size: few; v_call: TRBV5-1; cdr3_aa: CASRPGLAGGTDTQYF; cdr3_nt: TGCGCCAGCAGACCCGGACTAGCGGGGGGGACAGATACGCAGTATTTT
j_call: TRBJ2-6; d_call: -; clone_size: -; v_call: TRBV6-6; cdr3_aa: CASSYDLPGANVLTF; cdr3_nt: TGTGCCAGCAGTTACGACCTTCCTGGGGCCAACGTCCTGACTTTC
j_call: TRBJ1-1; d_call: -; clone_size: once; v_call: TRBV20-1; cdr3_aa: CSAGGPELSGAFF; cdr3_nt: TGCAGTGCTGGGGGGCCAGAGCTCAGCGGAGCTTTCTTT